A selection of T cell receptor beta chains follows, all from one sample in a study of T-cell reconstitution after alpha-beta-depleted transplantation in children. TCRdb ran MiXCR on the PCR reads and lists one entry per CDR3 protein. The profile covers 200,000 to 250,000 distinct CDR3 sequences, with roughly 10% appearing a single time and roughly 27% taken by the ten largest. The material sequenced was PBMCs, taken before TCRalphabeta/CD19-depleted stem cell transplant. The receptors come from a child younger than two with acute myeloid leukemia, due to receive a stem cell transplant. Each CDR3 is given with its conserved first and last residue. A D gene is named only where the DNA matches it firmly. Clone size is not always given. Where it is, it says once, few, many or a class for expanded clones.

TRBD2	TRBV10-3	few	TRBJ2-7	TGTGCCATCAGTGATGGGACTAGCGGATACGAGCAGTACTTC	CAISDGTSGYEQYF
-	TRBV5-1	many	TRBJ2-5	TGCGCCAGCAGCGACAACCAAGAGACCCAGTACTTC	CASSDNQETQYF
-	TRBV27	many	TRBJ1-5	TGTGCCAGCAGTTCCCTCGGGGGTCTGGATCAGCCCCAGCATTTT	CASSSLGGLDQPQHF
-	TRBV12-3/TRBV12-4	many	TRBJ2-1	TGTGCCAGCAGTTTATATTCCGAGGTCCGGGATGAGCAGTTCTTC	CASSLYSEVRDEQFF
-	TRBV29-1	many	TRBJ2-4	TGCAGCGTTGAAATGGGAGCCAAAAACATTCAGTACTTC	CSVEMGAKNIQYF
TRBD1	TRBV2	many	TRBJ1-2	TGTGCCAGCAGTGACCCCGGACAGGGCACTAACTATGGCTACACCTTC	CASSDPGQGTNYGYTF
-	TRBV27	-	TRBJ2-7	TGTGCCAGCAGTTTAGGAGGGAGCTACGGGCAGTACTTC	CASSLGGSYGQYF
-	TRBV5-1	many	TRBJ2-3	TGCGCCAGCAGCCGAGGGGGTATAGATACGCAGTATTTT	CASSRGGIDTQYF
TRBD2	TRBV12-3/TRBV12-4	once	TRBJ2-5	TGTGCCAGCAGACTAGCGGGGGGCCCGAGAGAGACCCAGTACTTC	CASRLAGGPRETQYF
TRBD2	TRBV7-2	many	TRBJ2-1	TGTGCCAGCAGCTTACCGAGCGGGAGAGGGGGCAATGAGCAGTTCTTC	CASSLPSGRGGNEQFF
-	TRBV5-1	many	TRBJ2-2	TGCGCCAGCAGCTCTCTAGGGAACACCGGGGAGCTGTTTTTT	CASSSLGNTGELFF
-	TRBV7-3	many	TRBJ2-7	TGTGCCAGCAGCTTAAGGGCCGGGGGGCCCTACGAGCAGTACTTC	CASSLRAGGPYEQYF
TRBD2	TRBV12-3/TRBV12-4	many	TRBJ2-1	TGTGCCAGCAGTTTCGGGCTAGCGGATACCTACAATGAGCAGTTCTTC	CASSFGLADTYNEQFF
-	TRBV7-2	many	TRBJ2-2	TGTGCCAGCAGTAAATTCGGGGTGAACACCGGGGAGCTGTTTTTT	CASSKFGVNTGELFF
TRBD2	TRBV7-3	many	TRBJ2-7	TGTGCCAGCAGCTTAATTGGAGCGGGGGCGGCGGAGCAGTACTTC	CASSLIGAGAAEQYF
TRBD2	TRBV10-2	many	TRBJ2-7	TGCGCCATAGGACTAGCGGGAGGAGGCGAGCAGTACTTC	CAIGLAGGGEQYF
-	TRBV11-2	-	TRBJ2-7	TGTGCCAGCAGCTTATCAGGCCTGGGGGAGCAGTACTTC	CASSLSGLGEQYF
-	TRBV28	many	TRBJ1-1	TGTGCCAGTCTCCCCGCCTTCAGAGCAAACACTGAAGCTTTCTTT	CASLPAFRANTEAFF
TRBD2	TRBV5-4	-	TRBJ2-2	TGTGCCAGCAGCGAACCAGGGACTAGCGGCACCGGGGAGCTGTTTTTT	CASSEPGTSGTGELFF
TRBD1	TRBV28	many	TRBJ1-5	TGTGCCAGCGGCGACAGGGTGTCGGAACAGCCCCAGCATTTT	CASGDRVSEQPQHF
-	TRBV7-9	many	TRBJ1-5	TGTGCCAGCAGCGTACAGGGTTCCAATCAGCCCCAGCATTTT	CASSVQGSNQPQHF
-	TRBV7-2	many	TRBJ2-3	TGTGCCAGCAGCCAAGAGAAAGGGTCGCAGTATTTT	CASSQEKGSQYF
TRBD1	TRBV12-5	many	TRBJ1-2	TGTGCTAGTGGCCGGGCCGGGACAGGGGATAACTATGGCTACACCTTC	CASGRAGTGDNYGYTF
-	TRBV20-1	-	TRBJ1-5	TGCAGTGCGGGGGGCAGGTCCAATCAGCCCCAGCATTTT	CSAGGRSNQPQHF
TRBD2	TRBV19	many	TRBJ2-1	TGTGCCAGTAGTATTAGCGGGAGGAATGAGCAGTTCTTC	CASSISGRNEQFF
TRBD2	TRBV23-1	-	TRBJ2-1	TGCGACTCGGGAGGGCTAGCGGGAGCCAGCTCCTACAATGAGCAGTTCTTC	CDSGGLAGASSYNEQFF
-	TRBV4-3	few	TRBJ1-2	TGCGCCAGCAGCCAAGCCCAACAGGGTAACTATGGCTACACCTTC	CASSQAQQGNYGYTF
-	TRBV7-6	few	TRBJ2-1	TGTGCCAGCAGCTTAGTTTTGCGGCGGGCGAATTACAATGAGCAGTTCTTC	CASSLVLRRANYNEQFF
-	TRBV29-1	many	TRBJ1-3	TGCAGCGTTGCCGACTCTGGAAACACCATATATTTT	CSVADSGNTIYF
-	TRBV6-2/TRBV6-3	many	TRBJ1-1	TGTGCCAGCACCATTACCGGGGACACTGAAGCTTTCTTT	CASTITGDTEAFF
-	TRBV5-6	-	TRBJ2-2	TGTGCCAGCAGCCTACCCGGGGAGAACACCGGGGAGCTGTTTTTT	CASSLPGENTGELFF
TRBD2	TRBV7-2	-	TRBJ2-7	TGTGCCAGCAGCTTCCAGCGGGGTTCCTACGAGCAGTACTTC	CASSFQRGSYEQYF
-	TRBV18	many	TRBJ2-7	TGTGCCAGCTCAGGAAGTAACGAGCAGTACTTC	CASSGSNEQYF